This T cell receptor (beta chain) was captured in a study of a mutant IDH1 vaccine in newly diagnosed glioma. Sequenced by immunoSEQ multiplex PCR; TCRdb stores in-frame clones only, minus some. The table lists tens of thousands of clones, approximately 76% of them singletons. Time point of the sample: week 23, last vaccination. The investigators gave 300 ug of mutant IDH1 20-mer peptide in each vaccine dose, together with topical imiquimod. The germline CDR1 and CDR2 sequences are ENHRY and SYGVKD. Trimming removed 8 bases from V and 1 base from J; junction bases left unmatched: 6. This CDR3 has 14 amino acids. The sample holds a few counts of this clone. Its antigen is undetermined.

V usage is TRBV10-3 and J usage is TRBJ1-1; 8 nucleotides agree with TRBD1. This specimen was PBMCs, taken from a glioma patient whose treatment included an IDH1 peptide vaccine. This sequence was found in a man in his forties or fifties with glioma. CDR3 in amino acids: CAIAQGAQNTEAFF. In nucleotides, the CDR3 is TGTGCCATCGCGCAGGGGGCCCAGAACACTGAAGCTTTCTTT.